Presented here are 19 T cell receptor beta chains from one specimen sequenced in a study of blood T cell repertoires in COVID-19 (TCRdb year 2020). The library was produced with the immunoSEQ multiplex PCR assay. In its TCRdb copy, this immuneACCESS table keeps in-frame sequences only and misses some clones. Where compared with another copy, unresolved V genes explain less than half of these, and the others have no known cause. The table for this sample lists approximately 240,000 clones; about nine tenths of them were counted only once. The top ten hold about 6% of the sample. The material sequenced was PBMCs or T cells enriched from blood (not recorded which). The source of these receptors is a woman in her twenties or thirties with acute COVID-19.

The CDR3 nucleotides are TGTGCCAGCAGCTCCGGACAGGGCCTCGAGCAGTACTTC. It codes for CASSSGQGLEQYF. The J gene is TRBJ2-7, the V gene TRBV7-9; the match to TRBD1 covers 8 bases. Germline CDR1 is SEHNR and CDR2 is FQNEAQ (reference sequence). The length of the CDR3 is 13 residues. The V and J ends lost 4 bases and 6 bases, in that order; junction bases with no gene match: 5.

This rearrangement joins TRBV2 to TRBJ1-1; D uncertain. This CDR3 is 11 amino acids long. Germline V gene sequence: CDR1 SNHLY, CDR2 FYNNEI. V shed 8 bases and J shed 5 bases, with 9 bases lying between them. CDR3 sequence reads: CASSPKTEAFF. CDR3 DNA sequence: TGTGCCAGCTCTCCTAAGACTGAAGCTTTCTTT.

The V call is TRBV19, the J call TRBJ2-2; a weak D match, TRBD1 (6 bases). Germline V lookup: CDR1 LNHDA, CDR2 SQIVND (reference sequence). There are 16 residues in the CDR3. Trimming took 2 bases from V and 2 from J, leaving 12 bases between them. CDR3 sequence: CASSIFRTVNTGELFF. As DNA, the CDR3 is TGTGCCAGTAGTATATTCAGGACAGTTAACACCGGGGAGCTGTTTTTT.

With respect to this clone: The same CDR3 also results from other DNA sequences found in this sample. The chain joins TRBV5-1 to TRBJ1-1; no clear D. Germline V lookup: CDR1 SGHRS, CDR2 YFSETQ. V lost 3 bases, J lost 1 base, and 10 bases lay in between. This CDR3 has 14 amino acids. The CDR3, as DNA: TGCGCCAGCAGCTCCGGTACAGCGAACACTGAAGCTTTCTTT. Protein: CASSSGTANTEAFF. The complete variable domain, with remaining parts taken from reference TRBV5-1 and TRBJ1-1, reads KAGVTQTPRYLIKTRGQQVTLSCSPISGHRSVSWYQQTPGQGLQFLFEYFSETQRNKGNFPGRFSGRQFSNSRSEMNVSTLELGDSALYLCASSSGTANTEAFFGQGTRLTVV.

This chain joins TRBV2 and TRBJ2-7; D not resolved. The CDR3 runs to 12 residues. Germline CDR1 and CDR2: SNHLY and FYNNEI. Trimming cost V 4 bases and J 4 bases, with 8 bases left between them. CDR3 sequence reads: CASSVSSYEQYF. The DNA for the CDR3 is TGTGCCAGCAGTGTGTCCAGTTACGAGCAGTACTTC.

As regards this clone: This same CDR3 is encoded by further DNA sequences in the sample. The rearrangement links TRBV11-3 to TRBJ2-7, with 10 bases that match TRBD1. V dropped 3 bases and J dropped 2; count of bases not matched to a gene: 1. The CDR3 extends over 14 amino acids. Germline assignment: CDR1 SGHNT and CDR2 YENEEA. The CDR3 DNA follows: TGTGCCAGCAGCTTGGGACAGGGGACCTACGAGCAGTACTTC. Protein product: CASSLGQGTYEQYF.

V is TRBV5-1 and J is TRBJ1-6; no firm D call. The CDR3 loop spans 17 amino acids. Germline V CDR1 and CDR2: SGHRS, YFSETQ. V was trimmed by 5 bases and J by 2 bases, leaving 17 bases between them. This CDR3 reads CASSLHLSRTYNSPLHF. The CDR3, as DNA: TGCGCCAGCAGTCTTCACCTATCCCGCACCTATAATTCACCCCTCCACTTT.

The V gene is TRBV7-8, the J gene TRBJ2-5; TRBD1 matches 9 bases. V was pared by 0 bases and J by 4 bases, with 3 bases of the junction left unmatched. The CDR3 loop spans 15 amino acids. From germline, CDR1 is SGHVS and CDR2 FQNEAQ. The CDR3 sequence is CASSLAGQGIETQYF. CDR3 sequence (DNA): TGTGCCAGCAGCTTAGCAGGACAGGGGATAGAGACCCAGTACTTC.

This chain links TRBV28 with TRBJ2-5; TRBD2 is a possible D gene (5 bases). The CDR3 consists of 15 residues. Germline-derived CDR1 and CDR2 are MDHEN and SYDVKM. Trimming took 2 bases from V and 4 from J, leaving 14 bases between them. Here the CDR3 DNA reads TGTGCCAGCAGTTTAGGGAGCCCTGAGCCAGAGACCCAGTACTTC. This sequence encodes CASSLGSPEPETQYF.

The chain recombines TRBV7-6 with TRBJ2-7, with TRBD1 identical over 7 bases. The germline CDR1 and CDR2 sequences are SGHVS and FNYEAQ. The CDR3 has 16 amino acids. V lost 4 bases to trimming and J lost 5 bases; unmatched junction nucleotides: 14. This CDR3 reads CASSSQHITGEHEQYF. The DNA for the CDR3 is TGTGCCAGCAGCTCACAACATATTACAGGGGAACACGAGCAGTACTTC.

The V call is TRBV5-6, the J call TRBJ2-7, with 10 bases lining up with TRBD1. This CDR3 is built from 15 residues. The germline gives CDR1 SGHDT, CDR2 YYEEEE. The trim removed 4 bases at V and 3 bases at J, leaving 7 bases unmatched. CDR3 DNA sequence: TGTGCCAGCAGCCGGGCGGGACAGGGGATCTACGAGCAGTACTTC. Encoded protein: CASSRAGQGIYEQYF.

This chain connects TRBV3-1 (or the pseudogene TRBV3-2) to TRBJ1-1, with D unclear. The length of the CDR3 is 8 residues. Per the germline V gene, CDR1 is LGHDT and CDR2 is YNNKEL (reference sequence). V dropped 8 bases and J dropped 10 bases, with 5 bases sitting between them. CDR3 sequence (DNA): TGTGCCAGCCCGGGAGCTTTCTTT. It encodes CASPGAFF.

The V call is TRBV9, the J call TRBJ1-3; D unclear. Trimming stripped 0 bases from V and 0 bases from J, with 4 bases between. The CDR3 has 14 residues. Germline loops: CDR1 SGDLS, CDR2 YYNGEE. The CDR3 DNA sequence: TGTGCCAGCAGCGTAGACTACTCTGGAAACACCATATATTTT. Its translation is CASSVDYSGNTIYF. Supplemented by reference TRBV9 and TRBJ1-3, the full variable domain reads DSGVTQTPKHLITATGQRVTLRCSPRSGDLSVYWYQQSLDQGLQFLIQYYNGEERAKGNILERFSAQQFPDLHSELNLSSLELGDSALYFCASSVDYSGNTIYFGEGSWLTVV.

The CDR3 loop is CASSVGVAPEYEQYF. The CDR3 nucleotides read TGTGCCAGCAGCGTAGGGGTCGCCCCTGAGTACGAGCAGTACTTC. The chain has TRBV5-5 and TRBJ2-7; the D gene is possibly TRBD1 (5 bases). The V gene's germline CDR1 is SGHKS and CDR2 YYEKEE (reference sequence). CDR3 length equals 15 residues. Trimming removed 4 bases at V and 4 bases at J, with 18 bases between.

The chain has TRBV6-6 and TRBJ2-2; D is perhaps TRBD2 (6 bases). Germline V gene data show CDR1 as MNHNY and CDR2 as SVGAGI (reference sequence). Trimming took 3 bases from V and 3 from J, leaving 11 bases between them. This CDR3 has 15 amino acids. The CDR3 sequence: CASSYMRGDTGELFF. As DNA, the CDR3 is TGTGCCAGCAGTTATATGCGGGGAGACACCGGGGAGCTGTTTTTT.

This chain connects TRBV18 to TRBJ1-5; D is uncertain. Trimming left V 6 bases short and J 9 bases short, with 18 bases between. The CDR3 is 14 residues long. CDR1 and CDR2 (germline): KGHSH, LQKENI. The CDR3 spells CASSPDGQAGPQHF. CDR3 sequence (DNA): TGTGCCAGCTCCCCAGACGGTCAGGCAGGGCCCCAGCATTTT.

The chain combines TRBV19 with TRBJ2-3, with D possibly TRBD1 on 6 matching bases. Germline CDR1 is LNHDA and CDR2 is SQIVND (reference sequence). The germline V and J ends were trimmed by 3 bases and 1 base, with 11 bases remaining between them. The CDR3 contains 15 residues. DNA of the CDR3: TGTGCCAGTAGTATCGGAGGACAGCGCACAGATACGCAGTATTTT. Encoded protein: CASSIGGQRTDTQYF.

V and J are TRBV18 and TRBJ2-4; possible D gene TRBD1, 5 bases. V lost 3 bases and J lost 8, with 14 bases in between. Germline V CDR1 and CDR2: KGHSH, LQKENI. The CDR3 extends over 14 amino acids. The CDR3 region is CASSPPSGSHIQYF. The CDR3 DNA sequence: TGTGCCAGCTCACCTCCGTCAGGGTCTCACATTCAGTACTTC.

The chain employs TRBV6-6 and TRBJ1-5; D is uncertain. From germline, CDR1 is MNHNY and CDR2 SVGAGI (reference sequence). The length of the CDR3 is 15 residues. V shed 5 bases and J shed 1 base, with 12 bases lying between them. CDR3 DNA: TGTGCCAGCAGTCCCCGGGCGGGGAGCAATCAGCCCCAGCATTTT. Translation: CASSPRAGSNQPQHF.